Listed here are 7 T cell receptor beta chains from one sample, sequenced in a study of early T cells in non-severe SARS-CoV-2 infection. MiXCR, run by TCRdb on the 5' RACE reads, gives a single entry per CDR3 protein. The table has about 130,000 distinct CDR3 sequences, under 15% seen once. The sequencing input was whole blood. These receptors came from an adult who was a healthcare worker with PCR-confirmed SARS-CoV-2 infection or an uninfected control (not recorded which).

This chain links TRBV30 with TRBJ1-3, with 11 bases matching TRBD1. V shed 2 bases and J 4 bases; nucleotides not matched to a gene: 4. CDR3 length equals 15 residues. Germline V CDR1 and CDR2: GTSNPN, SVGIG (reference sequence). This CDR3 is CAWSTGQGAGNTIYF. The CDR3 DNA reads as TGTGCCTGGAGTACCGGACAGGGGGCAGGAAACACCATATATTTT.

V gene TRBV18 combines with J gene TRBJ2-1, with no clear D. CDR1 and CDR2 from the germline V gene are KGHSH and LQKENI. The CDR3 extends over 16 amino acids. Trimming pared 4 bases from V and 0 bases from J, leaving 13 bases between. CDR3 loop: CASSLAGLNSYNEQFF. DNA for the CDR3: TGTGCCAGCTCACTTGCCGGGTTAAACTCCTACAATGAGCAGTTCTTC.

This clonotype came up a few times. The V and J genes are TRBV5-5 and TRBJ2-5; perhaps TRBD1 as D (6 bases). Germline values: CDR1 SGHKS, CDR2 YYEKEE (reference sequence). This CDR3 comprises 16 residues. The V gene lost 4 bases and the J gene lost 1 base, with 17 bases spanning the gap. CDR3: CASSPGTGLAQETQYF. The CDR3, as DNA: TGTGCCAGCAGCCCGGGCACAGGGCTCGCCCAAGAGACCCAGTACTTC. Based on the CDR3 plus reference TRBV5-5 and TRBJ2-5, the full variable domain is DAGVTQSPTHLIKTRGQQVTLRCSPISGHKSVSWYQQVLGQGPQFIFQYYEKEERGRGNFPDRFSARQFPNYSSELNVNALLLGDSALYLCASSPGTGLAQETQYFGPGTRLLVL.

CDR3 bases: TGTGCCAGCAGGAGGACCACAGATACGCAGTATTTT. Its protein is CASRRTTDTQYF. The chain links TRBV12-3 or TRBV12-4 to TRBJ2-3; the D is unclear. V was clipped by 6 bases and J by 2 bases, with 6 bases between them. This CDR3 has 12 amino acids.

CDR3 bases: TGTGCCTGGAGTCGGGGCGGTGGAAACATTCAGTACTTC. Translated: CAWSRGGGNIQYF. This sequence joins TRBV30 and TRBJ2-4, with D tentatively TRBD1 or TRBD2 (5 bases each). CDR1 is GTSNPN, CDR2 SVGIG, per germline (reference sequence). Deletions cut 2 bases from V and 6 bases from J, with 11 bases between. This CDR3 spans 13 amino acids.

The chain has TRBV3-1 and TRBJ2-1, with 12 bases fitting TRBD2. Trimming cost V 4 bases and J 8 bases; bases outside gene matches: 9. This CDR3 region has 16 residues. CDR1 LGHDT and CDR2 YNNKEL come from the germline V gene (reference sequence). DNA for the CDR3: TGTGCCAGCAGCCGAGGTCGGACTAGCGGGGTGGATGAGCAGTTCTTC. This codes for CASSRGRTSGVDEQFF.

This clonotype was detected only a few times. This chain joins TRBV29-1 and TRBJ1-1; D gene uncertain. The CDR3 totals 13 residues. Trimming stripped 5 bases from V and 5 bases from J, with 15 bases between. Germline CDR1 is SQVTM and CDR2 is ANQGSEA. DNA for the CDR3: TGCAGCGTTTGTGGCAGAGTGAGAACTGAAGCTTTCTTT. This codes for CSVCGRVRTEAFF.